The 26 T cell receptor beta chains below all came from one sample that was sequenced in a study of blood T cells in healthy people across ages (dated by TCRdb to about 2015). Preparation of the library involved 5' RACE. TCRdb names Illumina HiSeq 2500 as the instrument used. A second PCR of roughly 7 to 11 cycles was run with a J-beta primer mix and a sample-barcoded 5' primer. The public reads were reprocessed in TCRdb via fastp at Q25 and MiXCR, keeping in-frame beta chains. Duplicate CDR3 protein sequences are folded into a single record with the most common DNA and genes. This sample comprises approximately 1.5 million distinct CDR3 sequences, around 35% of them detected only once. The ten largest clones take up approximately 10% of the sample. The sample comprised blood. These receptors were collected from a woman aged 25 to 39 in good health.

V gene TRBV20-1 combines with J gene TRBJ2-2; 12 bases fit TRBD1. V was pared by 0 bases and J by 7 bases, with 6 bases of the junction left unmatched. The CDR3 consists of 16 residues. The germline V gene has CDR1 DFQATT and CDR2 SNEGSKA (reference sequence). The CDR3 DNA reads TGCAGTGCTAGAGATACGGGGACAGGGGGCCACGGGGAGCTGTTTTTT. It codes for CSARDTGTGGHGELFF.

With regard to this clonotype: The junction departs from germline at one end; a sequencing error may be responsible. The rearrangement uses TRBV6-2 or TRBV6-3 and TRBJ2-7; the match to TRBD2 covers 7 bases. From germline, CDR1 is MNHEY and CDR2 SVGEGT. This CDR3 comprises 15 residues. CDR3 region: CASSYARDYSETQHF. The CDR3 nucleotides are TGTGCCAGCAGTTACGCCAGGGACTACTCGGAGACCCAGCACTTC.

The chain employs TRBV18 and TRBJ1-1, with D possibly TRBD1 on 5 matching bases. The length of the CDR3 is 18 residues. CDR1 is KGHSH and CDR2 is LQKENI in the germline V gene. Trimming took 3 bases from V and 1 from J, leaving 21 bases between them. This CDR3 is CASSPPGRAGFKNTEAFF. As DNA, the CDR3 is TGTGCCAGCTCACCCCCCGGGCGGGCAGGGTTCAAGAACACTGAAGCTTTCTTT.

The genes are TRBV3-1 and TRBJ2-3, with TRBD2 matching 10 bases. CDR3 size: 15 residues. J was trimmed by 6 bases and V by 3 bases; bases with no gene match: 6. Germline CDR1 and CDR2: LGHDT and YNNKEL (reference sequence). The CDR3 bases are TGTGCCAGCAGCCACTCTAGCGGGGGTTTGGATACGCAGTATTTT. Its protein is CASSHSSGGLDTQYF.

This clonotype was observed a few times. This chain links TRBV29-1 with TRBJ1-2; D not certain. The CDR3 totals 12 residues. The germline V and J ends were trimmed by 1 base and 5 bases, with 8 bases remaining between them. Germline assignment: CDR1 SQVTM and CDR2 ANQGSEA. For the CDR3, the DNA is TGCAGCGTTGAAGCTGAGACGTATGGCTACACCTTC. It encodes CSVEAETYGYTF.

On this clonotype: The junction and the germline gene differ at one end; a read error may be behind it. The rearrangement joins TRBV27 to TRBJ2-7; TRBD1 matches 7 bases. Per the germline V gene, CDR1 is MNHEY and CDR2 is SMNVEV (reference sequence). This CDR3 is built from 13 residues. The CDR3 region has the DNA TGTGTCAGCTTTCGGGACAGTTATTACGAGCAGTACTTC. It encodes CVSFRDSYYEQYF.

The chain is built from TRBV20-1 and TRBJ2-7; a possible D gene is TRBD1 (6 bases). V was pared by 1 base and J by 2 bases, with 18 bases between. Germline CDR1 reads DFQATT; CDR2 reads SNEGSKA (reference sequence). The CDR3 sequence is 16 residues long. CDR3 loop: CSARVSRTDYPYEQYF. The DNA of the CDR3 is TGCAGTGCTAGAGTGTCCCGGACAGATTATCCCTACGAGCAGTACTTC.

This clonotype was seen only once. The chain links TRBV20-1 to TRBJ1-5, with 10 bases lining up with TRBD1. The CDR3 covers 15 residues. With 4 bases clipped from V and 6 bases from J, the junction kept 9 bases outside the gene matches. The germline V gene encodes CDR1 DFQATT and CDR2 SNEGSKA (reference sequence). CDR3 loop: CSAMVGTGVRQPQHF. In DNA form, the CDR3 reads TGCAGTGCTATGGTCGGGACAGGGGTTCGTCAGCCCCAGCATTTT.

This clonotype turned up a few times. The V gene is TRBV20-1, the J gene TRBJ1-5; D is uncertain. Trimming removed 3 bases at V and 3 bases at J, with 9 bases between. The CDR3 loop spans 13 amino acids. Germline-derived CDR1 and CDR2 are DFQATT and SNEGSKA (reference sequence). The CDR3 is CSASGQYNQPQHF. The CDR3 nucleotides read TGCAGTGCTAGCGGGCAGTACAATCAGCCCCAGCATTTT.

This clonotype showed up just once. V is TRBV20-1 and J is TRBJ2-3; TRBD1 or TRBD2 may be the D gene (5 bases each). The ends were cut back, 3 bases at V and 1 base at J, with 14 bases in the middle. Germline V lookup: CDR1 DFQATT, CDR2 SNEGSKA (reference sequence). The CDR3 has 15 residues. DNA for the CDR3: TGCAGTGCTAGTTACGGGGCAGCCGGCACAGATACGCAGTATTTT. Translation: CSASYGAAGTDTQYF.

DNA for the CDR3: TGTGCCAGCAGCCCTAGGGGGGGGGACACCCAAGAGACCCAGTACTTC. It is translated as CASSPRGGDTQETQYF. This chain uses TRBV7-9 with TRBJ2-5; D perhaps matches TRBD2 (7 bases). Germline assignment: CDR1 SEHNR and CDR2 FQNEAQ (reference sequence). Trimming took 5 bases from V and 1 from J, leaving 17 bases between them. This CDR3 region has 16 residues. Full variable domain (remainder filled in from reference TRBV7-9 and TRBJ2-5): DTGVSQNPRHKITKRGQNVTFRCDPISEHNRLYWYRQTLGQGPEFLTYFQNEAQLEKSRLLSDRFSAERPKGSFSTLEIQRTEQGDSAMYLCASSPRGGDTQETQYFGPGTRLLVL.

The CDR3 loop is CASSQGGTGGGNTEAFF. The CDR3 DNA sequence: TGCGCCAGCAGCCAAGGGGGGACAGGGGGCGGGAACACTGAAGCTTTCTTT. The chain carries TRBV4-1 and TRBJ1-1; TRBD1 agrees at 12 bases. Germline V gene data show CDR1 as MGHRA and CDR2 as YSYEKL. V shed 1 base and J 1 base; nucleotides not matched to a gene: 4. CDR3 length equals 17 residues.

This clonotype has more than one count but fewer than ten. The rearrangement joins TRBV10-1 to TRBJ1-2, with D unclear. Germline CDR1 is WNHNN and CDR2 is SYGVQD (reference sequence). With 5 bases removed from V and 2 bases from J, the gap between germline ends came to 9 bases. The CDR3 consists of 13 residues. This chain's CDR3 is CASSRTQNYGYTF. CDR3 bases: TGCGCCAGCAGTCGTACTCAGAACTATGGCTACACCTTC.

This clonotype has just a few counts. This chain connects TRBV12-3 or TRBV12-4 to TRBJ2-5; 8 positions agree with TRBD1. The junction had 4 bases not matched to a gene; V was cut back by 4 bases and J by 0 bases. This CDR3 contains 15 residues. Here the CDR3 reads CASSSRTGNQETQYF. The CDR3, as DNA: TGTGCCAGCAGTTCTCGGACAGGGAACCAAGAGACCCAGTACTTC.

The rearrangement links TRBV10-1 to TRBJ1-4; D gene unclear. Germline loops: CDR1 WNHNN, CDR2 SYGVQD (reference sequence). The CDR3 is made up of 18 amino acids. Trimming took off 0 bases at V and 5 bases at J, with 19 bases between the two ends. The CDR3 DNA reads as TGCGCCAGCAGTGAGTCGACTATAGGCCTCGGCTCCAATGAAAAACTGTTTTTT. This gives the protein CASSESTIGLGSNEKLFF.

The V and J genes are TRBV20-1 and TRBJ1-2; D not resolved. The CDR3 runs to 13 residues. Germline V lookup: CDR1 DFQATT, CDR2 SNEGSKA (reference sequence). The V end lost 3 bases, the J end lost 3 bases, and 11 bases lay between the germline ends. The CDR3 region has the DNA TGCAGTGCTAGGGCCGCTTATGACTATGGCTACACCTTC. Protein product: CSARAAYDYGYTF.

V is TRBV6-6 and J is TRBJ2-5; 8 bases fit TRBD1. Germline V gene lookup returns CDR1 MNHNY and CDR2 SVGAGI (reference sequence). The CDR3 consists of 15 residues. V dropped 6 bases and J dropped 4; count of bases not matched to a gene: 10. CDR3 sequence (DNA): TGTGCCAGCAGAAATGGACAGGGATTCTCAGAGACCCAGTACTTC. Its protein product is CASRNGQGFSETQYF.

The rearrangement links TRBV9 to TRBJ2-5; 9 nucleotides align to TRBD2. The J segment lost 4 bases and the V segment lost 4 bases, leaving 11 bases of the junction unmatched. In germline, CDR1 is SGDLS, CDR2 YYNGEE. The CDR3 is 16 amino acids. This CDR3 is CASSPGGGGARETQYF. The CDR3 nucleotides read TGTGCCAGCAGCCCAGGTGGCGGGGGGGCTCGAGAGACCCAGTACTTC.

This chain joins TRBV7-2 and TRBJ2-1; the D gene is possibly TRBD2 (5 bases). This CDR3 comprises 13 residues. V gave up 2 bases and J gave up 9 bases, with 11 bases separating them. Germline CDR1 and CDR2: SGHTA and FQGNSA. The CDR3 region is CASSLKTGFEQFF. CDR3 bases: TGTGCCAGCAGCTTAAAAACGGGGTTTGAGCAGTTCTTC.

The genes are TRBV20-1 and TRBJ2-7, with D possibly matching TRBD1 (6 bases). The CDR3 totals 17 residues. The V gene lost 0 bases and the J gene lost 0 bases, with 18 bases spanning the gap. The germline gives CDR1 DFQATT, CDR2 SNEGSKA (reference sequence). The CDR3 nucleotides are TGCAGTGCTAGAGATCTGGGGGCAGCCCTGGACTCCTACGAGCAGTACTTC. Protein: CSARDLGAALDSYEQYF.

The chain employs TRBV7-9 and TRBJ1-1; D perhaps matches TRBD1 (5 bases). The CDR3 runs to 13 residues. Per germline, CDR1 SEHNR and CDR2 FQNEAQ (reference sequence). The V end was cut by 5 bases, the J end by 7 bases, with 14 bases between. DNA for the CDR3: TGTGCCAGCAGCGCCTCCGGGACCGATGAAGCTTTCTTT. This sequence encodes CASSASGTDEAFF.

In regard to this clonotype: This may arise from a read error, as a much more abundant clone is one base away. The J gene is TRBJ2-1, the V gene TRBV29-1, with TRBD1 identical over 8 bases. The CDR3 totals 15 residues. CDR1 SQVTM and CDR2 ANQGSEA come from the germline V gene. V shed 5 bases, J shed 9 bases, and the junction held 15 bases outside the gene matches. The CDR3 spells CSVSGQEGLWCEQFF. CDR3 coding DNA: TGCAGCGTTTCGGGACAGGAGGGCCTCTGGTGTGAGCAGTTCTTC.

The V call is TRBV30, the J call TRBJ2-1; no firm D call. The V and J ends lost 0 bases and 0 bases respectively, with 3 bases between them. This CDR3 has 13 amino acids. The germline gives CDR1 GTSNPN, CDR2 SVGIG (reference sequence). The CDR3 region has the DNA TGTGCCTGGAGTGTGGGCTCCTACAATGAGCAGTTCTTC. Translated, it gives CAWSVGSYNEQFF.

This clonotype was counted ten times or more. This chain connects TRBV4-1 to TRBJ2-7; unclear D gene. V was clipped by 4 bases and J by 7 bases, with 17 bases between them. This CDR3 region has 14 residues. Looked up from germline, CDR1 is MGHRA and CDR2 is YSYEKL. The CDR3 DNA sequence: TGCGCCAGCAGCCTGGACCACCGGTCTTCGGAGCAGTACTTC. Translating it yields CASSLDHRSSEQYF.

This clonotype was detected ten times or more. This chain joins TRBV9 and TRBJ2-7; no reliable D call. The germline CDR1 and CDR2 sequences are SGDLS and YYNGEE. With 3 bases removed from V and 7 bases from J, the gap between germline ends came to 17 bases. The CDR3 contains 14 residues. Here the CDR3 DNA reads TGTGCCAGCAGCGCAAACTGGGGTGGCGGTGAGCAGTACTTC. Amino acid sequence: CASSANWGGGEQYF.

The chain links TRBV4-1 to TRBJ1-6; D call uncertain. The CDR3 has 17 amino acids. The germline gives CDR1 MGHRA, CDR2 YSYEKL. V lost 0 bases and J lost 9, with 18 bases in between. The CDR3 sequence: CASSQEGGRRLGSPLHF. Here the CDR3 DNA reads TGCGCCAGCAGCCAAGAGGGAGGCCGGCGTCTGGGTTCACCCCTCCACTTT.